The 25 T cell receptor beta chains below were found in one sample sequenced in a study of a mutant IDH1 vaccine in newly diagnosed glioma. Data came from immunoSEQ multiplex PCR; TCRdb stores just in-frame clones and leaves some out. This table holds tens of thousands of clones, about 83% found once. Time point in this sample: baseline, week 1 (first vaccination visit). Treatment noted: pre-vaccination baseline after standard-of-care therapy. The input for sequencing was PBMCs, taken from a glioma patient treated with radiotherapy, temozolomide or both. The receptors derive from a woman between 40 and 50 years old with glioma.

The V call is TRBV29-1, the J call TRBJ1-2, with D hard to call. Germline V gives CDR1 SQVTM, CDR2 ANQGSEA. The V gene lost 0 bases and the J gene lost 7 bases, with 15 bases spanning the gap. The CDR3 sequence is 14 residues long. The CDR3: CSVEDSGSWGGYTF. In nucleotides, the CDR3 is TGCAGCGTTGAAGATTCCGGCTCGTGGGGTGGCTACACCTTC.

The chain has TRBV7-6 and TRBJ2-5, with unresolved D. Per germline, CDR1 SGHVS and CDR2 FNYEAQ. The V end was cut by 0 bases, the J end by 3 bases, with 5 bases between. The CDR3 consists of 13 residues. The DNA for the CDR3 is TGTGCCAGCAGCTTAGCGATCGAAGAGACCCAGTACTTC. Encoded protein: CASSLAIEETQYF.

The CDR3 spells CASSLSAGGQNEQFF. As DNA, the CDR3 is TGTGCCAGCAGCTTATCGGCGGGGGGGCAGAATGAGCAGTTCTTC. The chain couples TRBV7-9 to TRBJ2-1, with 9 bases identical to TRBD2. J was trimmed by 7 bases and V by 2 bases; bases with no gene match: 6. This CDR3 is built from 15 residues. Germline V gene lookup returns CDR1 SEHNR and CDR2 FQNEAQ (reference sequence).

This clone has only one observation. One end of the junction fails to match germline, which may point to a read error. This rearrangement joins TRBV7-7 to TRBJ2-5; D perhaps matches TRBD2 (6 bases). The CDR3 length is 15 residues. Per the germline V gene, CDR1 is SSHAT and CDR2 is FNYEAQ (reference sequence). CDR3: CASSSGTGGRETQYF. CDR3 sequence (DNA): TGTGCTAGCAGCTCCGGGACTGGTGGAAGAGAGACCCAGTACTTC.

J is TRBJ1-1 and V is TRBV19; D ambiguous. V dropped 6 bases and J dropped 7 bases, with 21 bases sitting between them. The CDR3 totals 15 residues. Germline CDR1 reads LNHDA; CDR2 reads SQIVND (reference sequence). The CDR3 reads CASSPTLGQAGEAFF. CDR3 in DNA: TGTGCCAGTAGCCCTACCCTCGGGCAGGCGGGTGAAGCTTTCTTT.

The rearrangement uses TRBV5-1 and TRBJ2-7; TRBD1 agrees at 7 bases. CDR3 length: 14 residues. Germline V gene data show CDR1 as SGHRS and CDR2 as YFSETQ. Trimming at V came to 4 bases and at J to 5 bases, leaving 9 bases not matched to a gene. CDR3 region: CASSTRQGRDEQYF. The CDR3 coding sequence is TGCGCCAGCAGCACCCGACAGGGTCGGGACGAGCAGTACTTC.

The chain joins TRBV2 to TRBJ1-1, with 9 bases that match TRBD1. The CDR3 contains 14 residues. CDR1 and CDR2 from the germline V gene are SNHLY and FYNNEI. J gave up 5 bases and V 5 bases, and 6 bases lay outside the gene matches. DNA of the CDR3: TGTGCCAGCAGTCCGGGACAGGGATGGACTGAAGCTTTCTTT. It yields the protein CASSPGQGWTEAFF.

The J gene is TRBJ1-3, the V gene TRBV6-5; 8 nucleotides line up with TRBD1. The CDR3 contains 14 residues. CDR1 MNHEY and CDR2 SVGAGI come from the germline V gene. The J segment lost 4 bases and the V segment lost 4 bases, leaving 3 bases of the junction unmatched. CDR3 bases: TGTGCCAGCAGTTGGACAGGGACAGGAAACACCATATATTTT. Translating gives CASSWTGTGNTIYF.

This clone was seen once. This chain connects TRBV5-4 to TRBJ2-2, with D tentatively TRBD2 (5 bases). This CDR3 has 15 residues. Germline values: CDR1 SGHNT, CDR2 YYREEE (reference sequence). Trimming removed 0 bases at V and 7 bases at J, with 13 bases between. CDR3 sequence reads: CASSLGRTLGGELFF. Here the CDR3 DNA reads TGTGCCAGCAGCTTGGGGAGGACCCTCGGCGGGGAGCTGTTTTTT. The variable domain in full, completed from reference TRBV5-4 and TRBJ2-2, reads ETGVTQSPTHLIKTRGQQVTLRCSSQSGHNTVSWYQQALGQGPQFIFQYYREEENGRGNFPPRFSGLQFPNYSSELNVNALELDDSALYLCASSLGRTLGGELFFGEGSRLTVL.

V is TRBV7-2 and J is TRBJ1-1, with D possibly matching TRBD1 (6 bases). CDR3 length: 14 amino acids. The V gene lost 3 bases and the J gene lost 4 bases, with 12 bases spanning the gap. In germline, CDR1 is SGHTA, CDR2 FQGNSA. The CDR3 coding sequence is TGTGCCAGCAGCTTCCAGGGGTTGATCACTGAAGCTTTCTTT. Its translation is CASSFQGLITEAFF.

The chain uses TRBV11-2 and TRBJ2-1; TRBD1 matches 9 bases. Trimming took 3 bases from V and 9 from J; bases not matched to a gene: 3. The CDR3 is made up of 13 amino acids. Per germline, CDR1 SGHAT and CDR2 FQNNGV. The CDR3 protein is CASSFDRGAEQFF. CDR3 bases: TGTGCCAGCAGCTTCGACAGGGGGGCTGAGCAGTTCTTC.

This clone was counted between two and nine times. The V call is TRBV12-5, the J call TRBJ2-2, with no clear D. CDR1 is LGHNT and CDR2 is FRNRAP in the germline V gene. Trimming took 3 bases from V and 4 from J, leaving 9 bases between them. The CDR3 covers 14 residues. CDR3 bases: TGTGCTAGTGGTTTTAAAGGGCCCACCGGGGAGCTGTTTTTT. Protein sequence: CASGFKGPTGELFF. The full variable domain, its missing parts supplied by reference TRBV12-5 and TRBJ2-2, is DARVTQTPRHKVTEMGQEVTMRCQPILGHNTVFWYRQTMMQGLELLAYFRNRAPLDDSGMPKDRFSAEMPDATLATLKIQPSEPRDSAVYFCASGFKGPTGELFFGEGSRLTVL.

The rearrangement links TRBV19 to TRBJ1-2, with D possibly matching TRBD1 (5 bases). The V end was cut by 6 bases, the J end by 2 bases, with 16 bases between. CDR1 is LNHDA, CDR2 SQIVND, per germline (reference sequence). The CDR3 runs to 15 residues. DNA of the CDR3: TGTGCCAGTAGCCGAGACAGCAGTCTAAACTATGGCTACACCTTC. This sequence encodes CASSRDSSLNYGYTF.

The chain carries TRBV18 and TRBJ1-4; D remains ambiguous. Germline assignment: CDR1 KGHSH and CDR2 LQKENI. The CDR3 totals 14 residues. V lost 3 bases to trimming and J lost 6 bases, with 11 bases between them. In DNA, the CDR3 is TGTGCCAGCTCACCGGAGGGTAGGCATGAAAAACTGTTTTTT. This encodes CASSPEGRHEKLFF. Variable domain in full (rest from reference TRBV18 and TRBJ1-4): NAGVMQNPRHLVRRRGQEARLRCSPMKGHSHVYWYRQLPEEGLKFMVYLQKENIIDESGMPKERFSAEFPKEGPSILRIQQVVRGDSAAYFCASSPEGRHEKLFFGSGTQLSVL.

This clone was seen a few times. The chain is built from TRBV19 and TRBJ1-2; 9 bases agree with TRBD1. Germline values: CDR1 LNHDA, CDR2 SQIVND (reference sequence). The CDR3 extends over 14 amino acids. V lost 3 bases to trimming and J lost 8 bases; unmatched junction nucleotides: 7. As DNA, the CDR3 is TGTGCCAGTAGTATCCCCGGGACAGGGAAAGGCTACACCTTC. Translating gives CASSIPGTGKGYTF. Combining the CDR3 with reference TRBV19 and TRBJ1-2 gives the whole variable domain DGGITQSPKYLFRKEGQNVTLSCEQNLNHDAMYWYRQDPGQGLRLIYYSQIVNDFQKGDIAEGYSVSREKKESFPLTVTSAQKNPTAFYLCASSIPGTGKGYTFGSGTRLTVV.

DNA for the CDR3: TGTGCCAGCAGTAGGTTAGCAGGGGGGAACGAGCAGTACTTC. Amino acids: CASSRLAGGNEQYF. This chain links TRBV25-1 with TRBJ2-7, with D tentatively TRBD1 (7 bases). This CDR3 has 14 amino acids. CDR1 MGHDK and CDR2 SYGVNS come from the germline V gene. The ends were cut back, 5 bases at V and 5 bases at J, with 16 bases in the middle.

In nucleotides, the CDR3 is TGTGCCAGCAGTGAGTTCGGGACTAGCGGTTTCCTCAGCACAGATACGCAGTATTTT. Translation: CASSEFGTSGFLSTDTQYF. V gene TRBV6-4 combines with J gene TRBJ2-3, with 11 positions matching TRBD2. V shed 3 bases and J 0 bases; nucleotides not matched to a gene: 11. Germline assignment: CDR1 MRHNA and CDR2 SNTAGT. CDR3 length equals 19 residues.

This rearrangement joins TRBV6-5 to TRBJ2-7, with 7 nucleotides matching TRBD1. V trimming: 5 bases; J trimming: 3 bases; junction bases outside the gene matches: 10. Germline CDR1 reads MNHEY; CDR2 reads SVGAGI. The CDR3 is 15 amino acids. CDR3 sequence reads: CASSPYRDSLYEQYF. The CDR3 DNA reads as TGTGCCAGCAGTCCCTACCGGGACAGCCTCTACGAGCAGTACTTC.

This clone appeared once. V usage is TRBV5-4 and J usage is TRBJ1-1; 7 bases line up with TRBD1. Looked up from germline, CDR1 is SGHNT and CDR2 is YYREEE (reference sequence). Trimming removed 2 bases from V and 11 bases from J; junction bases left unmatched: 9. The CDR3 loop spans 13 amino acids. CDR3 residues: CASSFRDRREAFF. The CDR3, as DNA: TGTGCCAGCAGCTTCCGGGACAGAAGGGAGGCTTTCTTT.

The chain recombines TRBV18 with TRBJ1-2; possible D gene TRBD1, 5 bases. Trimming removed 9 bases from V and 4 bases from J, with 21 bases in between. CDR1 KGHSH and CDR2 LQKENI come from the germline V gene. The CDR3 has 15 amino acids. In DNA, the CDR3 is TGTGCCAGGTCATCAGGGCACCTAGTCGCCTATGGCTACACCTTC. Translating it yields CARSSGHLVAYGYTF.

The genes are TRBV30 and TRBJ1-6, with D possibly being TRBD1 (6 bases). CDR1 and CDR2 (germline): GTSNPN, SVGIG (reference sequence). With 5 bases removed from V and 10 bases from J, the gap between germline ends came to 12 bases. This CDR3 spans 12 amino acids. The CDR3 sequence: CAWHRENSPLHF. CDR3 coding DNA: TGTGCCTGGCACAGGGAAAACTCACCCCTCCACTTT.

The gene calls are TRBV6-1 and TRBJ2-4; D possibly corresponds to TRBD2 (5 bases). Germline CDR1 MNHNS, CDR2 SASEGT. This CDR3 is 13 amino acids long. Trimming stripped 4 bases from V and 8 bases from J, with 12 bases between. The chain's CDR3 is CASSGWEMDIQYF. CDR3 in DNA: TGTGCCAGCAGTGGGTGGGAGATGGACATTCAGTACTTC.

This chain joins TRBV5-1 and TRBJ2-6; D unresolved. V was cut by 7 bases and J by 12 bases, with 14 bases left in between. CDR1 is SGHRS, CDR2 YFSETQ, per germline. The CDR3 covers 12 residues. DNA of the CDR3: TGCGCCAGCGCCTCTCCCGACCCCGTCCTGACTTTC. It yields the protein CASASPDPVLTF. The full variable domain, with the rest looked up from reference TRBV5-1 and TRBJ2-6, is KAGVTQTPRYLIKTRGQQVTLSCSPISGHRSVSWYQQTPGQGLQFLFEYFSETQRNKGNFPGRFSGRQFSNSRSEMNVSTLELGDSALYLCASASPDPVLTFGAGSRLTVL.

This rearrangement joins TRBV18 to TRBJ2-7; TRBD2 might be the D (5 bases). CDR1 and CDR2 from the germline V gene are KGHSH and LQKENI. With 3 bases removed from V and 2 bases from J, the gap between germline ends came to 20 bases. CDR3 length equals 17 residues. The CDR3 spells CASSPSGLSTTPYEQYF. The CDR3 DNA follows: TGTGCCAGCTCACCTTCAGGACTTTCTACAACCCCCTACGAGCAGTACTTC.

This chain connects TRBV4-3 to TRBJ1-3, with TRBD1 as a possible D gene (5 bases). Germline loops: CDR1 LGHNA, CDR2 YSLEER. The V end lost 5 bases, the J end lost 4 bases, and 18 bases lay between the germline ends. The CDR3 has 16 amino acids. CDR3 coding DNA: TGCGCCAGCAGCTTAGACCGGGACCTGGGGGGAAACACCATATATTTT. Its translation: CASSLDRDLGGNTIYF.